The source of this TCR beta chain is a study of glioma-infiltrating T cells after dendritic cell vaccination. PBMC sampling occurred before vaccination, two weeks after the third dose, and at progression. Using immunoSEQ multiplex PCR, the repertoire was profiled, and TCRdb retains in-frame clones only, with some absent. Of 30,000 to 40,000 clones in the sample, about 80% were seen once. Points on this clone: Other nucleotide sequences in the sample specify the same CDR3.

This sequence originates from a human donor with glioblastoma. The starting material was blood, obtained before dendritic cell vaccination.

CDR3 loop: CAWRQGGSYNSPLHF. The CDR3 nucleotides read TGTGCCTGGCGACAGGGCGGATCCTATAATTCACCCCTCCACTTT. This sequence joins TRBV30 and TRBJ1-6, with 7 nucleotides matching TRBD1. CDR1 is GTSNPN and CDR2 is SVGIG in the germline V gene (reference sequence). The J segment lost 1 base and the V segment lost 5 bases, leaving 5 bases of the junction unmatched. This CDR3 contains 15 residues. The whole variable domain, filled in from reference TRBV30 and TRBJ1-6, reads SQTIHQWPATLVQPVGSPLSLECTVEGTSNPNLYWYRQAAGRGLQLLFYSVGIGQISSEVPQNLSASRPQDRQFILSSKKLLLSDSGFYLCAWRQGGSYNSPLHFGNGTRLTVT.